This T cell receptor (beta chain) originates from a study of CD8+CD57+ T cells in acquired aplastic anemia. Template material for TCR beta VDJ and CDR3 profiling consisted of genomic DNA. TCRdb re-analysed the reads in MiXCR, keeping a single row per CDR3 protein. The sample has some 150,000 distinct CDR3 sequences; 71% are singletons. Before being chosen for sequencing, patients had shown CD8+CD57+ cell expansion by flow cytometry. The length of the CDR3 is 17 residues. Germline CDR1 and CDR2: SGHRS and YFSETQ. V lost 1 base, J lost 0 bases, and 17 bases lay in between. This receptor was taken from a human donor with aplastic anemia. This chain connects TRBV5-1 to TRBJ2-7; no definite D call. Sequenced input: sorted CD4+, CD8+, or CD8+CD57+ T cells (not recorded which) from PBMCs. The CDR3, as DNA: TGCGCCAGCAGCTTGAGTGAAGAATTCCTTTCCTCCTACGAGCAGTACTTC. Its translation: CASSLSEEFLSSYEQYF.